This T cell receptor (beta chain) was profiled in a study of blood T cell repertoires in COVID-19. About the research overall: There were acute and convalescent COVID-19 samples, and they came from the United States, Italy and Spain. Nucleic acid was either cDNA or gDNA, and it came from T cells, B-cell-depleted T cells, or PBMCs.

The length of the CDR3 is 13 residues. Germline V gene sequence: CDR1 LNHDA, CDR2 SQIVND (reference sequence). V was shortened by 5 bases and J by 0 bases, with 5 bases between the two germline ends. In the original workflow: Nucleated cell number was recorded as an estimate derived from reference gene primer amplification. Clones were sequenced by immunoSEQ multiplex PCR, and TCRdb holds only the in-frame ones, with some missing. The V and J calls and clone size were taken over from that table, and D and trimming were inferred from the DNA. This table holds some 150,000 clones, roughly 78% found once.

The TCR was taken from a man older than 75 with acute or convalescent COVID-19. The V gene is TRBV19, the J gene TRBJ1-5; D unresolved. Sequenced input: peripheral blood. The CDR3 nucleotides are TGTGCCAGTAGTGCGGATAGCAATCAGCCCCAGCATTTT. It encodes CASSADSNQPQHF.